Here is one T cell receptor beta chain with its context. V lost 9 bases to trimming and J lost 4 bases; unmatched junction nucleotides: 7. The V gene's germline CDR1 is SGHAT and CDR2 FQNNGV. The CDR3 totals 13 residues. The sample originates from a study of shared T cell receptors in the human thymus. Assay: immunoSEQ multiplex PCR; the TCRdb copy retains only in-frame clones and omits some. The table includes almost 550,000 clones, 75% to 80% detected once. This sample was also put to use in a study of human thymus T cells. That paper states: Thymic resections from corrective heart surgery supplied the tissue. Repertoires sampled from thymus and blood appeared biased in V and J gene usage. Related research has reported that thymic repertoires overlap highly among unrelated individuals.

The receptor's source is a boy less than two years old with a congenital heart defect. The rearrangement links TRBV11-2 to TRBJ2-7; TRBD2 aligns across 9 bases. Specimen: thymocytes. The CDR3 bases are TGTGCCAGTCAAGCGGGAGGCGAGTACGAGCAGTACTTC. It codes for CASQAGGEYEQYF.